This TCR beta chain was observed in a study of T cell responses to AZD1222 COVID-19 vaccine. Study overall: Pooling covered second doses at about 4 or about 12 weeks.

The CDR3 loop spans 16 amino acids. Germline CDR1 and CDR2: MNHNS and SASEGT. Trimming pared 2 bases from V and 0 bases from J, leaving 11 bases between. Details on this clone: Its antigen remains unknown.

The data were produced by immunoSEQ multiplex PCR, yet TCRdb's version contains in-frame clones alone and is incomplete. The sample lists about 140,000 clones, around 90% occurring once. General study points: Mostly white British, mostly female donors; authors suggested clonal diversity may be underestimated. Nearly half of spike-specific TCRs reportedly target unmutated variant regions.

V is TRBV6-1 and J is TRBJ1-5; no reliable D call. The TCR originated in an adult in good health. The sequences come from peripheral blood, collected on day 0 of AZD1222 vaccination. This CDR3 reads CASSERPGYSNQPQHF. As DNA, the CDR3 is TGTGCCAGCAGTGAAAGGCCGGGATATAGCAATCAGCCCCAGCATTTT.